This record looks at one T cell receptor beta chain sequence and its context. A junction end diverges from the germline sequence, so it may reflect a read error. The authors made TCR beta cDNA from 400 to 550 ng total RNA with a constant-region primer. Library construction for TCR beta comprised three nested multiplex PCR rounds performed with slightly modified ARM-PCR. Primers for the first two PCR rounds were TRBV1-TRBV30 forward primers and a C-beta reverse primer (roughly 10 cycles per round). One entry per CDR3 protein, called by TCRdb with MiXCR from the multiplex PCR reads. The sample contains hundreds of thousands of distinct CDR3 sequences, approximately 60% of which appear only once. The authors took blood RNA from unsorted whole blood and also extracted germline DNA. The data originate from a study of tumor-infiltrating lymphocytes in primary liver carcinoma. CDR1 is SGHAT and CDR2 is FQDESV in the germline V gene (reference sequence). The CDR3 totals 17 residues.

The genes are TRBV11-1 and TRBJ2-1; D possibly corresponds to TRBD2 (7 bases). Input material: peripheral blood. This clonotype was obtained from a man in his forties or fifties with primary liver carcinoma and hepatitis B virus infection. CDR3 sequence (DNA): TGTGCCGGCAGCTTACGGGACGGGGGGCTAGCCGGGAATGAGCAGTTCTTC. Translated, it gives CAGSLRDGGLAGNEQFF.